The sample holds a few counts of the clone carrying this T cell receptor (beta chain). As yet, its antigen is unknown. Donation came from healthy Caucasian individuals in Russia who were aged 6 to 90. Isolation recovered at least 6.5 million PBMCs from every sample. V lost 5 bases, J lost 2 bases, and 10 bases stayed unmatched. Germline CDR1 SGHAT, CDR2 FQNNGV. The CDR3 is made up of 18 amino acids. The sample originates from a study of blood T cells in healthy people across ages. General study findings and limits: As naive T cell percentage varied, TCR beta diversity correlated strongly with it.

Alongside a J-beta primer mix, a sample-barcoded 5' primer served in a second PCR lasting roughly 6 to 12 cycles. TCRdb re-called the 5' RACE reads through MiXCR, storing one row per CDR3 protein. This table holds 1.4 million or so distinct CDR3 sequences, approximately 43% found once. The chain has TRBV11-2 and TRBJ2-3; 13 bases are shared with TRBD2. The clonotype comes from a woman aged 18-35 years in good health. Specimen: blood. The CDR3, as DNA: TGTGCCAGCAGCACATTAGCTGGGACTAGCGGGGTCACAGATACGCAGTATTTT. Translated: CASSTLAGTSGVTDTQYF.